This TCR beta chain derives from a study of T cell clones after liver transplantation (dated by TCRdb to about 2019). In the study overall: Samples were obtained from ITN030ST, a randomized trial in which withdrawal of immunosuppression was attempted within 2 years of liver transplantation. Third party-reactive TCRbeta sequences from pre-transplant MLRs were also identified as an antigen-independent comparator for donor-reactive sequences. Of the eight recipients, three were HCV-positive, while the remaining recipients had been transplanted for non-autoimmune, non-viral indications. Blood samples were collected pre-transplant, pre-randomization before withdrawal, and post-randomization after either full withdrawal or failed withdrawal. Tolerance was defined as complete immunosuppression withdrawal for at least one year with no rise in liver enzymes beyond twice the upper limit of normal. Of the 8 liver transplant recipients making up the studied cohort, 3 were classified as tolerant and 5 as non-tolerant. Donor-reactive T cell clones were identified by TCRbeta sequencing following a pre-transplant mixed lymphocyte reaction and were subsequently tracked in post-transplant blood. The subjects received no induction therapy and were kept on standard immunosuppression until randomization at 12-24 months post-transplant. The full study reports these points: In 5 of 8 subjects, regardless of tolerance or HCV status, circulating donor-reactive CD4 TCRbeta sequences dropped significantly post-transplant. In a couple of subjects, low numbers of available donor cells limited the measurable donor-reactive repertoire. Donor-reactive sequences declined more than third party-reactive ones, suggesting partial antigen-specific deletion unrelated to withdrawal success. Because of small, heterogeneous patient numbers and non-standardized post-transplant time points, the conclusions were only preliminary. After accounting for repertoire turnover, donor-reactive detection was significantly reduced in 7 of 8 subjects for CD4 and 8 of 8 for CD8. Since no allograft tissue specimens were available, donor-reactive T cells may have migrated into the graft instead of being deleted.

Frozen genomic DNA underwent high-throughput TCRbeta CDR3 sequencing by immunoSEQ, including PCR amplification, mapping, bias correction and internal controls. Per the source publication's procedure: Productive rearrangements were retained, and unique TCRbeta sequences were defined by the CDR3 nucleotide sequence together with the V and J gene. For classification of a sequence as donor-reactive, at least 5-fold expansion in CFSE-low cells relative to unstimulated pre-transplant cells and a frequency of at least 0.01% were required. To ensure at least 90% detection power, minimum frequency thresholds were set for each subject based on that subject's lowest-template unstimulated sample. Jensen-Shannon divergence between the top 1000 TCRbeta sequences post-transplant and pre-transplant was used to measure repertoire turnover. Changes in detection of donor-reactive sequences were assessed with two-sided Fisher's exact tests. In its TCRdb copy, this immuneACCESS table keeps in-frame sequences only and misses some clones. Where compared with another copy, unresolved V genes explain less than half of these, and the others have no known cause. The V and J calls and the clone size are those of that table, but D and trimming were determined from the DNA. Recorded for this sample are 70,000 to 85,000 clones; 80% of them occurred a single time. Clones ranked in the top ten supply approximately 0.55% of the sample.

Notes on this clone: This clone's antigen is unknown. Base qualities are not at hand, and no much larger clone is one base apart.

The time point label on this specimen signifies: pre-transplant. Thawed unstimulated PBMCs were stained for CD3, CD4 and CD8 and FACS-sorted into CD3+CD4+ and CD3+CD8+ populations. All 8 studied subjects were randomized to immunosuppression withdrawal. The Qiagen DNeasy Blood and Tissue Kit was used for genomic DNA isolation. Via the germline V gene (reference sequence), CDR1 is LNHDA and CDR2 SQIVND. V lost 3 bases and J lost 7 bases; the stretch between them is 10 bases long. The CDR3 spans 13 residues, from the cysteine through the phenylalanine. Of all the DNA, just the CDR3 is kept, 39 bases in frame from base 1.

Recombination joined TRBV19 with TRBJ1-5; TRBD1 is perhaps the D gene, given 5 matching bases. The TCR sequence derives from a human donor who received a liver transplant. Material: CD4+ T cells from blood, obtained before liver transplant. The CDR3 reads CASSMGRDQPQHF. The sequenced DNA is TGTGCCAGTAGTATGGGCAGGGACCAGCCCCAGCATTTT.